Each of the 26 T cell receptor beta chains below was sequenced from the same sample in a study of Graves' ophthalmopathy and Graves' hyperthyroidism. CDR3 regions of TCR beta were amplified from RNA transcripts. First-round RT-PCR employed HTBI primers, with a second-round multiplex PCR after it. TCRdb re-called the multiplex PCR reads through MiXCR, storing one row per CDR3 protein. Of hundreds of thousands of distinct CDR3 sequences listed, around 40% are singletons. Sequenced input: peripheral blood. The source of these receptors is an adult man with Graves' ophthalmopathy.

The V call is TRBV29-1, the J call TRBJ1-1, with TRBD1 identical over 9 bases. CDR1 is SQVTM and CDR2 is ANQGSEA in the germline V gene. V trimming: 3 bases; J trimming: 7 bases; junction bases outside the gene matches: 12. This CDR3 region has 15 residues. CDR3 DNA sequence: TGCAGCGTTGACCCGGGACAGGGAGTCTACAATGAAGCTTTCTTT. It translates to CSVDPGQGVYNEAFF.

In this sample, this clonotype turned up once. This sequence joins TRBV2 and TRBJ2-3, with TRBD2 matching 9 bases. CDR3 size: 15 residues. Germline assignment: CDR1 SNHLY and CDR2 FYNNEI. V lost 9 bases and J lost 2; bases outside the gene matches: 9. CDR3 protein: CASSIASGDTDTQYF. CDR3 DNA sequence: TGTGCCAGTAGTATTGCTAGCGGGGACACAGATACGCAGTATTTT.

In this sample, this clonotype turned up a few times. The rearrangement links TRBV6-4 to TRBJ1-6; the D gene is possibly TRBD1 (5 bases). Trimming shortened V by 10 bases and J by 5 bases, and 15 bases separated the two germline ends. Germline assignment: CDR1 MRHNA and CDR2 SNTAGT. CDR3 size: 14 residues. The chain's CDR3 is CATRGDGDNSPLHF. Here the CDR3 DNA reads TGTGCCACCAGAGGGGACGGTGATAATTCACCCCTCCACTTT.

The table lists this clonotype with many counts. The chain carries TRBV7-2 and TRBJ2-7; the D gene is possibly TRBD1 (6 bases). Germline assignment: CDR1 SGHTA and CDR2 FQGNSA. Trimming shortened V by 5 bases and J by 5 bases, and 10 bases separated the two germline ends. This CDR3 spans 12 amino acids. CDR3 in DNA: TGTGCCAGCAGCCTTAACAGGGACGAGCAGTACTTC. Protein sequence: CASSLNRDEQYF.

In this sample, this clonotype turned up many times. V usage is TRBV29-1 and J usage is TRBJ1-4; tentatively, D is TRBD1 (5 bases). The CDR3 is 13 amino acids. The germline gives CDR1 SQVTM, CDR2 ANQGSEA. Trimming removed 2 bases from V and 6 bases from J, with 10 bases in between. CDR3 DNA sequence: TGCAGCGTTGAAAGTGGACAAGATGAAAAACTGTTTTTT. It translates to CSVESGQDEKLFF. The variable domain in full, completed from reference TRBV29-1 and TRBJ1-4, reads SAVISQKPSRDICQRGTSLTIQCQVDSQVTMMFWYRQQPGQSLTLIATANQGSEATYESGFVIDKFPISRPNLTFSTLTVSNMSPEDSSIYLCSVESGQDEKLFFGSGTQLSVL.

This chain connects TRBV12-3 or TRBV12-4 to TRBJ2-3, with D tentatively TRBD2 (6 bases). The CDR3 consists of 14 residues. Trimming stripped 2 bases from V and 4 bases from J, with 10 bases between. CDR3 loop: CASSLSSGADTQYF. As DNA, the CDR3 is TGTGCCAGCAGTTTATCGTCGGGGGCAGATACGCAGTATTTT.

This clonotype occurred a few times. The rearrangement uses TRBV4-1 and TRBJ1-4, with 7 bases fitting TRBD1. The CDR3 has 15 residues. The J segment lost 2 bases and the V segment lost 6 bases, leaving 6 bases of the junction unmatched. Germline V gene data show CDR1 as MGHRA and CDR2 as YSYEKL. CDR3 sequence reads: CASSHRQGTNEKLFF. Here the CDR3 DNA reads TGCGCCAGCAGTCATAGACAGGGTACTAATGAAAAACTGTTTTTT.

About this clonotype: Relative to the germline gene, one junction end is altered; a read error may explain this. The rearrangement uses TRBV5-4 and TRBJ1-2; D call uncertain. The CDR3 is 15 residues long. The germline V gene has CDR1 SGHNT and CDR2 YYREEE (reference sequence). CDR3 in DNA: TGCGCCAGCAGCCGAGGAACGCAGACGAACTATGGCTACACCTTC. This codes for CASSRGTQTNYGYTF. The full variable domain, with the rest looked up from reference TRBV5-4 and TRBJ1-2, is ETGVTQSPTHLIKTRGQQVTLRCSSQSGHNTVSWYQQALGQGPQFIFQYYREEENGRGNFPPRFSGLQFPNYSSELNVNALELDDSALYLCASSRGTQTNYGYTFGSGTRLTVV.

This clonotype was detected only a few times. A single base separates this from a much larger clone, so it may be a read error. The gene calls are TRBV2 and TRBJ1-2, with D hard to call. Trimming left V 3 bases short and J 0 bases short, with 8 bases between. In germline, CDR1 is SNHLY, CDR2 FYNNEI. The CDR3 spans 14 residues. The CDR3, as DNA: TGTGCCAGCAGTGACACAATCGCTAACTATGGCTACACCTTC. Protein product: CASSDTIANYGYTF.

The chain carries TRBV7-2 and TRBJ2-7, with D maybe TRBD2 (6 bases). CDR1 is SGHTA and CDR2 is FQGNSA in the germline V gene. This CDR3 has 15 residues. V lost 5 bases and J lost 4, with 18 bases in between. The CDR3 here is CASSVDSGEPYEQYF. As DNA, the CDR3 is TGTGCCAGCAGCGTAGATAGCGGAGAACCGTACGAGCAGTACTTC.

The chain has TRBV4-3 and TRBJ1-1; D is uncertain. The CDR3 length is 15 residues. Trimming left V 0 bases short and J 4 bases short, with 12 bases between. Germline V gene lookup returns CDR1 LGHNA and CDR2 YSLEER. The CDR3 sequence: CASSQDYKAATEAFF. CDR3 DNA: TGCGCCAGCAGCCAAGATTATAAGGCCGCCACTGAAGCTTTCTTT.

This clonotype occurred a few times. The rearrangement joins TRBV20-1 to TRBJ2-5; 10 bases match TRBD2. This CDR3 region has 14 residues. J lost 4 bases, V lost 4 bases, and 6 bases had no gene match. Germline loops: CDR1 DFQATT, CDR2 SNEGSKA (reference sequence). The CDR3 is CSAKALAGLETQYF. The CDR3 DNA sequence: TGCAGTGCTAAAGCACTAGCGGGATTAGAGACCCAGTACTTC.

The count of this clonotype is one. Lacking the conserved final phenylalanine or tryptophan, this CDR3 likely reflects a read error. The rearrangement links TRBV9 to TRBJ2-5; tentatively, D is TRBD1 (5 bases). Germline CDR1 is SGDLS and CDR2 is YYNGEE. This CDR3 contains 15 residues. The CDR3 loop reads CASSVTNQGQETQYV. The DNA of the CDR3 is TGTGCTAGCAGCGTAACTAATCAGGGTCAAGAGACCCAGTACGTC.

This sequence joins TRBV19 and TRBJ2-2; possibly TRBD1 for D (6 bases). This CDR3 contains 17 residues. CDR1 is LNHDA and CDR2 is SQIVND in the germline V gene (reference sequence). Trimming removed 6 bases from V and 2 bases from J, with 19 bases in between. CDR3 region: CASSKRTGFPNTGELFF. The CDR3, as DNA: TGTGCCAGTAGCAAACGAACAGGGTTCCCTAACACCGGGGAGCTGTTTTTT. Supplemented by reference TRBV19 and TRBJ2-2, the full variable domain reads DGGITQSPKYLFRKEGQNVTLSCEQNLNHDAMYWYRQDPGQGLRLIYYSQIVNDFQKGDIAEGYSVSREKKESFPLTVTSAQKNPTAFYLCASSKRTGFPNTGELFFGEGSRLTVL.

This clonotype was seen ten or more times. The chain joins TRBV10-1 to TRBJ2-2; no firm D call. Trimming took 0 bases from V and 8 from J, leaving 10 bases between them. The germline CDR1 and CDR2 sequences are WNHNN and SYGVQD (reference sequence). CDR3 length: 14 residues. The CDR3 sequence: CASSESSLTGELFF. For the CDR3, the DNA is TGCGCCAGCAGTGAGTCTAGTTTGACAGGGGAGCTGTTTTTT.

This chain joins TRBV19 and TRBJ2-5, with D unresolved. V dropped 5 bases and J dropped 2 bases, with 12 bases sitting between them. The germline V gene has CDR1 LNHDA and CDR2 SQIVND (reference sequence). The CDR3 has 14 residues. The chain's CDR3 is CASSAKYRQETQYF. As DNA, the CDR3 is TGTGCCAGTAGTGCAAAGTATAGACAAGAGACCCAGTACTTC.

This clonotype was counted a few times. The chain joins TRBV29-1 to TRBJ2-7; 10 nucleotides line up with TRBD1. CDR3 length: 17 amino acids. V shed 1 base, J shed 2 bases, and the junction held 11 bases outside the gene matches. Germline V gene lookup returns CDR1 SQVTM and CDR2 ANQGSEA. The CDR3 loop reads CSVEGVPGTGDTYEQYF. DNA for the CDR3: TGCAGCGTTGAAGGAGTCCCCGGGACAGGGGACACCTACGAGCAGTACTTC.

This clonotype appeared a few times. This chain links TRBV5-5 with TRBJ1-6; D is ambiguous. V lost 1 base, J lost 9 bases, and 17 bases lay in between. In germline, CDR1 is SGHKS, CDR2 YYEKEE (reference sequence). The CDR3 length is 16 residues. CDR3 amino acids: CASSLRGLRWSSPLHF. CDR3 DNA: TGTGCCAGCAGCTTGCGCGGACTGCGTTGGAGTTCACCCCTCCACTTT.

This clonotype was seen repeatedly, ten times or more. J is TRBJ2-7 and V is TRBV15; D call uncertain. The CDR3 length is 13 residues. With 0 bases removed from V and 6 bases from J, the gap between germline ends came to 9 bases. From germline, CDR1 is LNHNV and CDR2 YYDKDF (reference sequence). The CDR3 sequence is CATSRDGDSEQYF. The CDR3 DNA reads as TGTGCCACCAGCAGAGATGGGGATAGCGAGCAGTACTTC.

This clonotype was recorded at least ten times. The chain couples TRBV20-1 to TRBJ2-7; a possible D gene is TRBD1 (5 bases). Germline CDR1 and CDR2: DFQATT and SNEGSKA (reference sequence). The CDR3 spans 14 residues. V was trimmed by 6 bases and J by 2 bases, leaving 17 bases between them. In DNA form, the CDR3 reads TGCAGTGCCCCACAGCAGGGCCCGACCTACGAGCAGTACTTC. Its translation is CSAPQQGPTYEQYF.

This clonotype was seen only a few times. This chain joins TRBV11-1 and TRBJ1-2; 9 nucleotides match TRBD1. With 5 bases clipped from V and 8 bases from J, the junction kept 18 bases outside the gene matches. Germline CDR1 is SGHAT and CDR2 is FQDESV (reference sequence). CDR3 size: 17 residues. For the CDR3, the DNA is TGTGCCAGCAGCGTTGACCTCCAATGGACAGGGGAGGAGGGCTACACCTTC. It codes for CASSVDLQWTGEEGYTF.

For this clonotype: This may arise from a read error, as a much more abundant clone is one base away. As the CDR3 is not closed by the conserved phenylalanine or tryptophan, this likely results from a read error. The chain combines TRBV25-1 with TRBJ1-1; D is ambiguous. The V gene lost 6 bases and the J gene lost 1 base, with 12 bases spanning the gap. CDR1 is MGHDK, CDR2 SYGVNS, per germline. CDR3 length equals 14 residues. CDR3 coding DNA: TGTGCCAGCAGCTTGGAATTGGGGAACACTGAAGCTTTCCTT. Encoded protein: CASSLELGNTEAFL.

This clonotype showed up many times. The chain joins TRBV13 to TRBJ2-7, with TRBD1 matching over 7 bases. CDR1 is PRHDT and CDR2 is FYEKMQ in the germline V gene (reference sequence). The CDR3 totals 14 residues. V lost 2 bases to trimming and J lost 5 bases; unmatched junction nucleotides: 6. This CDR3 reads CASSLLGGFDEQYF. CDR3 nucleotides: TGTGCCAGCAGCTTATTAGGGGGCTTCGACGAGCAGTACTTC. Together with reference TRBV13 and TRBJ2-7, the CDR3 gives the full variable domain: AAGVIQSPRHLIKEKRETATLKCYPIPRHDTVYWYQQGPGQDPQFLISFYEKMQSDKGSIPDRFSAQQFSDYHSELNMSSLELGDSALYFCASSLLGGFDEQYFGPGTRLTVT.

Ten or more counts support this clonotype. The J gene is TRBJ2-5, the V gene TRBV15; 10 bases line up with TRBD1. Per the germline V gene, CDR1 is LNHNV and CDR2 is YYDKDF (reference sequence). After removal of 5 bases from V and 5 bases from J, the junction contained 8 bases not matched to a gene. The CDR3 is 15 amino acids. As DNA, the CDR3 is TGTGCCACCAGCTTCGGGACAGGGGTTAGGGAGACCCAGTACTTC. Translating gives CATSFGTGVRETQYF. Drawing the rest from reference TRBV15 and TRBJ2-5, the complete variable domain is DAMVIQNPRYQVTQFGKPVTLSCSQTLNHNVMYWYQQKSSQAPKLLFHYYDKDFNNEADTPDNFQSRRPNTSFCFLDIRSPGLGDTAMYLCATSFGTGVRETQYFGPGTRLLVL.

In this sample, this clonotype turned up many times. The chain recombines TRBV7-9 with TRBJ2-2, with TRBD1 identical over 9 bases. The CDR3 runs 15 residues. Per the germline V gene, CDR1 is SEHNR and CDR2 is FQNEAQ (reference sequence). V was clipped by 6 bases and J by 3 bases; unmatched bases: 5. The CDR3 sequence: CASSAGQGDTGELFF. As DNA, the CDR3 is TGTGCCAGCAGTGCGGGACAGGGTGACACCGGGGAGCTGTTTTTT.

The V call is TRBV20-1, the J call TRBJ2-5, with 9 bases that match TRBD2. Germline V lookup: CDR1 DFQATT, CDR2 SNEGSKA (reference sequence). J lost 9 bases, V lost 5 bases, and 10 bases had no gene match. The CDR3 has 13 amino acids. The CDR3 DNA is TGCAGTGCTTGGCGGGGGGGAGATCAGCCCCAGTACTTC. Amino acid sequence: CSAWRGGDQPQYF.